This TCR beta chain is from a study of T cell responses to AZD1222 COVID-19 vaccine. The method was immunoSEQ multiplex PCR; TCRdb's version includes in-frame clones alone and lacks a portion of them. The sample lists roughly 150,000 clones; around 90% were seen once. Overall study findings and caveats: Donors, mostly white British, included more females; clonal diversity was possibly underestimated. Spike was spanned by vaccine-associated CD4 TCRs, which were dominant at 160-218 and 743-854. Reportedly, nearly half of unique spike TCRs recognized epitopes outside B.1.351/B.1.1.7 mutations. The study sampled repertoires only after the peak T cell response.

Details on this clone: Its target is not known.

Trimming took 4 bases from V and 4 from J, leaving 19 bases between them. CDR3 length: 15 residues. Germline V gene sequence: CDR1 SQVTM, CDR2 ANQGSEA. This rearrangement joins TRBV29-1 to TRBJ1-2; D is perhaps TRBD1 (5 bases). The source material was peripheral blood, sampled on day 0 of AZD1222 vaccination. This sequence originates from an adult in good health. The CDR3 sequence: CSVVKTARGSYGYTF. CDR3 nucleotides: TGCAGCGTTGTTAAGACAGCTCGGGGTTCCTATGGCTACACCTTC. The full variable domain, with the rest looked up from reference TRBV29-1 and TRBJ1-2, is SAVISQKPSRDICQRGTSLTIQCQVDSQVTMMFWYRQQPGQSLTLIATANQGSEATYESGFVIDKFPISRPNLTFSTLTVSNMSPEDSSIYLCSVVKTARGSYGYTFGSGTRLTVV.